The 10 T cell receptor beta chains below all came from one sample that was sequenced in a study of T cell repertoires in cytomegalovirus infection. In TCRdb, the reads were re-called with MiXCR into one record per CDR3 protein. The profile shows roughly 320,000 distinct CDR3 sequences, 9.5% of them singletons. The sequenced sample consisted of PBMCs. Receptor source: a human donor in good health (CMV status not recorded). Some clones in this sample may be carry-over from other donors' samples.

This chain links TRBV13 with TRBJ1-2, with D perhaps TRBD1 (6 bases). The germline V gene encodes CDR1 PRHDT and CDR2 FYEKMQ (reference sequence). This CDR3 is built from 16 residues. Trimming pared 5 bases from V and 4 bases from J, leaving 20 bases between. The DNA of the CDR3 is TGTGCCAGCAGCCCGGACCCCAGGGGATTAGGCTATGGCTACACCTTC. Translation: CASSPDPRGLGYGYTF. The complete variable domain, with remaining parts taken from reference TRBV13 and TRBJ1-2, reads AAGVIQSPRHLIKEKRETATLKCYPIPRHDTVYWYQQGPGQDPQFLISFYEKMQSDKGSIPDRFSAQQFSDYHSELNMSSLELGDSALYFCASSPDPRGLGYGYTFGSGTRLTVV.

This clonotype was counted only a few times. The V and J genes are TRBV4-1 and TRBJ1-1; D unclear. The ends were cut back, 2 bases at V and 2 bases at J, with 3 bases in the middle. The CDR3 is made up of 12 amino acids. The germline CDR1 and CDR2 sequences are MGHRA and YSYEKL. CDR3 DNA sequence: TGCGCCAGCAGCCAAACCAACACTGAAGCTTTCTTT. This translates into CASSQTNTEAFF.

The sample holds a few counts of this clonotype. The chain has TRBV19 and TRBJ2-3; TRBD2 matches at 10 bases. V dropped 8 bases and J dropped 0; count of bases not matched to a gene: 8. The germline gives CDR1 LNHDA, CDR2 SQIVND (reference sequence). CDR3 size: 16 residues. CDR3 residues: CASRPGLAKSTDTQYF. The CDR3 DNA sequence: TGTGCCAGTCGGCCGGGACTAGCGAAAAGCACAGATACGCAGTATTTT.

In its sample, this clonotype was seen many times. In DNA form, the CDR3 reads TGTGCCAGCAGCCACCCGACAGGGGTAGGCCCAAATCAGCCCCAGCATTTT. Protein: CASSHPTGVGPNQPQHF. The chain links TRBV7-2 to TRBJ1-5; 8 bases match TRBD1. Germline V gene sequence: CDR1 SGHTA, CDR2 FQGNSA. V trimming: 5 bases; J trimming: 4 bases; junction bases outside the gene matches: 13. The CDR3 totals 17 residues.

This clonotype has more than one count but fewer than ten. This chain uses TRBV5-1 with TRBJ2-1; no clear D gene. Germline CDR1 SGHRS, CDR2 YFSETQ. The CDR3 has 12 residues. V was shortened by 0 bases and J by 9 bases, with 7 bases between the two germline ends. CDR3 sequence (DNA): TGCGCCAGCAGCTTGGGGGCTTCTGAGCAGTTCTTC. Amino acids: CASSLGASEQFF.

The rearrangement joins TRBV10-1 to TRBJ2-1, with 11 bases identical to TRBD2. The CDR3 extends over 16 amino acids. J gave up 1 base and V 4 bases, and 3 bases lay outside the gene matches. The germline V gene encodes CDR1 WNHNN and CDR2 SYGVQD (reference sequence). CDR3: CASSGGLAVSYNEQFF. CDR3 in DNA: TGCGCCAGCAGTGGGGGACTAGCGGTGTCCTACAATGAGCAGTTCTTC.

This clonotype was recorded many times. CDR3 coding DNA: TGTGCCAGCAGATCCGACAGGGGGGCCACCGGGGAGCTGTTTTTT. This gives the protein CASRSDRGATGELFF. This sequence joins TRBV6-6 and TRBJ2-2, with 9 bases that match TRBD1. V shed 6 bases and J 4 bases; nucleotides not matched to a gene: 6. CDR3 length: 15 amino acids. CDR1 is MNHNY, CDR2 SVGAGI, per germline (reference sequence).

V gene TRBV7-4 combines with J gene TRBJ2-1, with TRBD1 as a possible D gene (6 bases). Trimming removed 5 bases at V and 9 bases at J, with 20 bases between. The CDR3 covers 15 residues. Germline V CDR1 and CDR2: SGHVT, SQSDAQ. The CDR3 loop reads CASSKSTGYLSEQFF. The CDR3 coding sequence is TGTGCCAGCAGCAAGTCGACAGGATACTTAAGTGAGCAGTTCTTC.

This clonotype was seen ten or more times. The chain carries TRBV4-2 and TRBJ2-7, with TRBD1 matching 8 bases. V lost 1 base and J lost 5; bases outside the gene matches: 4. CDR1 and CDR2 from the germline V gene are LGHNA and YNFKEQ. This CDR3 has 14 residues. For the CDR3, the DNA is TGTGCCAGCAGCCAAGGACAGGGGATAGACGAGCAGTACTTC. Its translation is CASSQGQGIDEQYF.

This clonotype was seen at least ten times. This chain uses TRBV12-3 or TRBV12-4 with TRBJ2-3, with 9 bases lining up with TRBD2. The ends lost 5 bases at V and 5 bases at J; junction bases unmatched: 5. The CDR3 has 14 amino acids. CDR3 loop: CASSLGLAGDTQYF. CDR3 in DNA: TGTGCCAGCAGTCTGGGACTAGCTGGAGATACGCAGTATTTT.